A selection of T cell receptor beta chains follows, all from one sample in a study of T cells in Graves' hyperthyroidism and ophthalmopathy. TCRdb re-called the multiplex PCR reads through MiXCR, storing one row per CDR3 protein. The sample has under 550,000 distinct CDR3 sequences, about 20% seen once. Sequences were obtained from blood. These receptors all come from a man in his forties with Graves' ophthalmopathy. The CDR3 runs from the conserved cysteine through the conserved F or W. The D gene is left open where the match is weak. Clone size is not always given. Where it is, it says once, few, many or a class for expanded clones.

NA	TRBV19	NA	TRBJ1-4	CASSPSQRRYSINEKLFF	TGTGCCAGTAGTCCATCACAGCGAAGGTACTCAATTAATGAAAAACTGTTTTTT
NA	TRBV12-3/TRBV12-4	NA	TRBJ2-2	CASSLGSGGELFF	TGTGCCAGCAGTTTAGGGTCGGGCGGGGAGCTGTTTTTT
many	TRBV5-1	TRBD1	TRBJ2-1	CASSGPGQGVEQFF	TGCGCCAGCAGCGGCCCGGGACAGGGGGTTGAGCAGTTCTTC
many	TRBV20-1	NA	TRBJ2-3	CSARGGSGSDTQYF	TGCAGTGCTAGAGGGGGAAGCGGAAGCGATACGCAGTATTTT
many	TRBV20-1	TRBD1	TRBJ2-7	CSASPAGGYEQYF	TGCAGTGCTAGTCCTGCAGGGGGCTACGAGCAGTACTTC
few	TRBV20-1	NA	TRBJ1-4	CSAIERAGKLFF	TGCAGTGCTATTGAGAGGGCTGGGAAACTGTTTTTT
few	TRBV5-6	TRBD1	TRBJ2-1	CASRPPRDRGGTGEQFF	TGTGCCAGCAGACCGCCCCGGGACAGGGGCGGGACTGGTGAGCAGTTCTTC
NA	TRBV20-1	NA	TRBJ1-5	CSARGGRGQPQHF	TGCAGTGCTAGAGGGGGCAGGGGACAGCCCCAGCATTTT
NA	TRBV7-9	NA	TRBJ2-5	CASSFSPPEETQYF	TGTGCCAGCAGCTTCAGCCCGCCCGAAGAGACCCAGTACTTC
NA	TRBV12-3/TRBV12-4	NA	TRBJ1-5	CASSFGRAGNQPQHF	TGTGCCAGCAGTTTTGGGAGGGCGGGGAATCAGCCCCAGCATTTT
few	TRBV30	TRBD1	TRBJ2-2	CAWSATGTVTGELFF	TGTGCCTGGAGTGCAACCGGGACAGTCACCGGGGAGCTGTTTTTT
few	TRBV20-1	TRBD2	TRBJ2-3	CSAALAGGRGADTQYF	TGCAGTGCAGCCCTAGCGGGGGGGCGAGGTGCAGATACGCAGTATTTT
many	TRBV12-3/TRBV12-4	TRBD1	TRBJ1-2	CASSLGQVGPGYTF	TGTGCCAGCAGTCTCGGACAGGTCGGCCCTGGCTACACCTTC
many	TRBV5-1	NA	TRBJ1-5	CASSLDQGSNQPQHF	TGCGCCAGCAGCTTGGATCAGGGCAGCAATCAGCCCCAGCATTTT
NA	TRBV9	TRBD1	TRBJ2-7	CASSPRDRDSGQYF	TGTGCCAGCAGCCCTCGGGACAGGGATTCCGGGCAGTACTTC
many	TRBV6-1	NA	TRBJ2-3	CASSDGSGLDTQYF	TGTGCCAGCAGTGACGGATCGGGGTTGGATACGCAGTATTTT
NA	TRBV7-3	NA	TRBJ2-1	CASSSLAGTEQFF	TGTGCCAGCAGTTCCCTAGCAGGCACTGAGCAGTTCTTC
NA	TRBV9	TRBD2	TRBJ2-2	CASSEGPGGSVGTGELFF	TGTGCCAGCAGCGAGGGCCCGGGGGGGAGTGTCGGAACCGGGGAGCTGTTTTTT
many	TRBV2	NA	TRBJ2-7	CASSEALPGSSSYEQYF	TGTGCCAGCAGTGAAGCGCTTCCGGGGAGCAGCTCCTACGAGCAGTACTTC
NA	TRBV4-2	TRBD2	TRBJ2-1	CASSQEPGGNEQFF	TGTGCCAGCAGCCAAGAACCGGGGGGGAATGAGCAGTTCTTC
NA	TRBV6-2/TRBV6-3	NA	TRBJ1-2	CASSYSRDIDNYGYTF	TGTGCCAGCAGTTATTCTCGGGACATAGATAACTATGGCTACACCTTC
NA	TRBV7-9	TRBD1	TRBJ2-7	CASSLGPGTGALPSTREQYF	TGTGCCAGCAGCTTAGGCCCGGGGACAGGGGCCCTCCCATCTACTCGGGAGCAGTACTTC
NA	TRBV20-1	NA	TRBJ1-1	CSARDRGSGAFAEAFF	TGCAGTGCTAGAGATCGTGGAAGCGGGGCTTTCGCTGAAGCTTTCTTT
NA	TRBV15	TRBD1	TRBJ1-5	CATQGDNQPQHF	TGTGCCACGCAGGGGGATAATCAGCCCCAGCATTTT
few	TRBV9	NA	TRBJ1-6	CASSGGEYSPLHF	TGTGCCAGCAGCGGGGGGGAGTACTCACCCCTCCACTTT
NA	TRBV7-9	NA	TRBJ1-5	CASSKGSPGDQPQHF	TGTGCCAGCAGCAAAGGGTCCCCCGGGGATCAGCCCCAGCATTTT
many	TRBV3-1	NA	TRBJ2-1	CASSPGARNEQFF	TGTGCCAGCAGCCCGGGGGCGCGAAATGAGCAGTTCTTC
many	TRBV7-3	NA	TRBJ2-3	CASSLTAGATDTQYF	TGTGCCAGCAGCTTAACGGCGGGGGCCACAGATACGCAGTATTTT
few	TRBV19	NA	TRBJ1-4	CASSKRSMGNEKLFF	TGTGCCAGTAGTAAGAGGTCGATGGGGAATGAAAAACTGTTTTTT
many	TRBV2	TRBD1	TRBJ1-2	CASRTGPYGYTF	TGTGCCAGCCGGACAGGGCCCTATGGCTACACCTTC
few	TRBV30	NA	TRBJ2-1	CARGTPQTRQFF	TGTGCCCGCGGGACTCCGCAGACCAGGCAGTTCTTC
NA	TRBV4-1	NA	TRBJ1-1	CASTNRAQGTEAFF	TGCGCCAGCACTAACAGGGCGCAGGGCACTGAAGCTTTCTTT
NA	TRBV7-8	NA	TRBJ1-3	CASSLEGNRDTIYF	TGTGCCAGCAGCTTGGAAGGGAACAGGGACACCATATATTTT
few	TRBV28	NA	TRBJ2-7	CASSGDIPFTYEQYF	TGTGCCAGCAGTGGTGACATCCCTTTTACCTACGAGCAGTACTTC
few	TRBV9	NA	TRBJ1-1	CASSVGAQMNTEAFF	TGTGCCAGCAGCGTAGGAGCCCAGATGAACACTGAAGCTTTCTTT
few	TRBV27	TRBD2	TRBJ2-1	CASSLTGLGNEQFF	TGTGCCAGCAGTCTCACGGGACTAGGCAATGAGCAGTTCTTC
NA	TRBV28	NA	TRBJ1-2	CASSLSGVPYGYTF	TGTGCCAGCAGTCTCTCGGGGGTCCCCTATGGCTACACCTTC
many	TRBV5-1	TRBD1	TRBJ2-7	CASSYTGGYEQYF	TGCGCCAGCAGCTATACAGGGGGATACGAGCAGTACTTC